This TCR beta chain comes out of a study of post-analysis software for immune sequencing data. Study-wide results and limits: Patients had higher frequencies than controls of five TRBV segments, including TRBV5-6, TRBV5-1 and TRBV20-1.

This clonotype was seen more than once but under ten times. Its target is unknown. The V end lost 2 bases, the J end lost 5 bases, and 15 bases lay between the germline ends. CDR1 and CDR2 from the germline V gene are SEHNR and FQNEAQ (reference sequence). The CDR3 length is 16 residues. Unique molecular identifiers tagged the TCR beta cDNA libraries. TCRdb ran MiXCR on the PCR reads and lists one entry per CDR3 protein. The table records hundreds of thousands of distinct CDR3 sequences, roughly 27% of them present only once. The rearrangement uses TRBV7-9 and TRBJ1-4; tentatively, D is TRBD1 (5 bases). Sequenced material: blood. The receptor was isolated from a girl under 18 with multiple sclerosis. CDR3 sequence reads: CASSLTGHLRNEKLFF. CDR3 coding DNA: TGTGCCAGCAGCTTAACCGGACATTTGAGAAATGAAAAACTGTTTTTT.